This T cell receptor (beta chain) was captured in a study of cytomegalovirus exposure and HLA in healthy donors. As to this clone: Its cognate antigen is unknown.

TCRdb's table, derived via immunoSEQ multiplex PCR, lists solely in-frame clones and lacks some. This table holds 150,000 to 200,000 clones, 85% found once. Findings of the study overall: For most TCR sequences rarity was the rule, although some public TCRs occurred in many donors. A classifier reportedly called cytomegalovirus status with high sensitivity and specificity. Three chains tied to CMV proved CMV antigen-specific in vitro. Subsequent analysis found a tendency for first-cohort TCR clusters to co-occur within the 110 or so validation repertoires.

This receptor was obtained from a young man in good health and CMV-seropositive. Sequencing was carried out using PBMCs.

The CDR3 coding sequence is TGTGCCAGCAGTTACTCCCTTAGCGGGGCCGTCTACGAGCAGTACTTC. Encoded protein: CASSYSLSGAVYEQYF. The rearrangement joins TRBV6-5 to TRBJ2-7, with 8 bases matching TRBD2. V lost 0 bases to trimming and J lost 3 bases; unmatched junction nucleotides: 7. CDR3 size: 16 residues. Germline assignment: CDR1 MNHEY and CDR2 SVGAGI.